These 14 T cell receptor beta chains share one sample of origin, sequenced in a study of beta chain features in type 1 diabetes. Whole-study results and caveats: Type 1 diabetes patients had moderately but significantly shorter TCRB CDR3s in all four CD4+ subsets.

No antigen is known for these receptors. Investigators reverse transcribed all isolated RNA, so they sequenced expressed TCRB transcripts. TCRdb's table, derived via immunoSEQ multiplex PCR, lists solely in-frame clones and lacks some. The sample carries hundreds of thousands of clones, around an eighth recorded once. The sample comprised naive CD4+ T cells from blood. Receptors were obtained from a man younger than 35 with type 1 diabetes.

V gene TRBV10-3 combines with J gene TRBJ2-3; no firm D call. Trimming removed 8 bases from V and 2 bases from J, with 11 bases in between. The CDR3 covers 13 residues. Germline V CDR1 and CDR2: ENHRY, SYGVKD. The CDR3 loop reads CAIRNDPTDTQYF. DNA for the CDR3: TGTGCCATCCGAAACGACCCCACAGATACGCAGTATTTT.

This clone was seen a few times. At the DNA level, this CDR3 is encoded by other sequences in the same sample as well. The V call is TRBV18, the J call TRBJ2-3, with D perhaps matching TRBD1 (5 bases). The CDR3 consists of 13 residues. Per the germline V gene, CDR1 is KGHSH and CDR2 is LQKENI. The germline V and J ends were trimmed by 3 bases and 4 bases, with 8 bases remaining between them. The CDR3 loop reads CASSPVGPDTQYF. The CDR3 coding sequence is TGTGCCAGCTCACCGGTGGGGCCAGATACGCAGTATTTT.

This rearrangement joins TRBV5-1 to TRBJ1-1; 11 positions match TRBD1. Germline-derived CDR1 and CDR2 are SGHRS and YFSETQ. V lost 5 bases and J lost 0; bases outside the gene matches: 6. This CDR3 contains 16 residues. CDR3 DNA sequence: TGCGCCAGCAGTAATGGACAGGGGGCGGTGAACACTGAAGCTTTCTTT. This translates into CASSNGQGAVNTEAFF.

The chain has TRBV10-3 and TRBJ2-7; 8 nucleotides agree with TRBD1. Germline V lookup: CDR1 ENHRY, CDR2 SYGVKD. There are 13 residues in the CDR3. V shed 9 bases, J shed 0 bases, and the junction held 4 bases outside the gene matches. The DNA for the CDR3 is TGTGCCATAAGGACAGGGATCTCCTACGAGCAGTACTTC. Protein sequence: CAIRTGISYEQYF.

This chain joins TRBV10-3 and TRBJ2-3; D is perhaps TRBD1 (5 bases). Germline V gene sequence: CDR1 ENHRY, CDR2 SYGVKD. V lost 9 bases and J lost 4, with 14 bases in between. The CDR3 sequence is 13 residues long. As DNA, the CDR3 is TGTGCCATATCTGAAACAGGCTCAGATACGCAGTATTTT. Protein sequence: CAISETGSDTQYF.

CDR3 loop: CAISESSDTQYF. In nucleotides, the CDR3 is TGTGCCATCAGTGAGTCGTCTGATACGCAGTATTTT. The genes are TRBV10-3 and TRBJ2-3; D is uncertain. CDR3 length equals 12 residues. CDR1 is ENHRY and CDR2 is SYGVKD in the germline V gene. Trimming took 0 bases from V and 6 from J, leaving 4 bases between them.

This clone was detected a few times. Other DNA sequences from this sample encode an identical CDR3 as well. J is TRBJ1-5 and V is TRBV2; 11 bases match TRBD1. This CDR3 is 15 amino acids long. Germline assignment: CDR1 SNHLY and CDR2 FYNNEI. With 4 bases clipped from V and 3 bases from J, the junction kept 2 bases outside the gene matches. CDR3 bases: TGTGCCAGCAGTGGGACAGGGGGCCCCAATCAGCCCCAGCATTTT. This sequence encodes CASSGTGGPNQPQHF.

This clone was recorded a few times. CDR3 region: CASTGPDEKLFF. CDR3 coding DNA: TGCGCCAGCACCGGCCCGGATGAAAAACTGTTTTTT. V usage is TRBV5-1 and J usage is TRBJ1-4; D not resolved. CDR1 is SGHRS and CDR2 is YFSETQ in the germline V gene. The CDR3 extends over 12 amino acids. V dropped 6 bases and J dropped 6 bases, with 9 bases sitting between them.

CDR3 coding DNA: TGTGCCAGCAGTCCAAAGACATGGTTAGATGAAAAACTGTTTTTT. This gives the protein CASSPKTWLDEKLFF. The chain joins TRBV28 to TRBJ1-4; no reliable D call. Trimming cost V 5 bases and J 6 bases, with 16 bases left between them. Looked up from germline, CDR1 is MDHEN and CDR2 is SYDVKM. The CDR3 sequence is 15 residues long.

The chain couples TRBV28 to TRBJ2-5; TRBD1 matches at 10 bases. CDR3 size: 15 residues. V shed 7 bases, J shed 5 bases, and the junction held 10 bases outside the gene matches. Germline lookup yields CDR1 MDHEN and CDR2 SYDVKM. The CDR3 region is CASTPGTGDEETQYF. CDR3 in DNA: TGTGCCAGCACCCCTGGGACAGGGGACGAGGAGACCCAGTACTTC.

Remarks on this clone: This CDR3 is also generated by other DNA sequences in the sample. The chain couples TRBV30 to TRBJ1-1; D remains ambiguous. V lost 0 bases and J lost 0, with 5 bases in between. This CDR3 is built from 13 residues. In germline, CDR1 is GTSNPN, CDR2 SVGIG (reference sequence). The CDR3 nucleotides read TGTGCCTGGAGTGTAGCGGTGAACACTGAAGCTTTCTTT. Its protein product is CAWSVAVNTEAFF. Drawing the rest from reference TRBV30 and TRBJ1-1, the complete variable domain is SQTIHQWPATLVQPVGSPLSLECTVEGTSNPNLYWYRQAAGRGLQLLFYSVGIGQISSEVPQNLSASRPQDRQFILSSKKLLLSDSGFYLCAWSVAVNTEAFFGQGTRLTVV.

In this sample, this clone turned up a few times. Other DNA sequences in the sample encode the same CDR3. The chain combines TRBV9 with TRBJ2-7, with D unresolved. V was cut by 0 bases and J by 1 base, with 8 bases left in between. This CDR3 has 14 residues. CDR1 is SGDLS, CDR2 YYNGEE, per germline. CDR3 DNA sequence: TGTGCCAGCAGCGTAGCCGACTTTTCCTACGAGCAGTACTTC. Translation gives CASSVADFSYEQYF.

This clone was counted a few times. Other nucleotide sequences in the sample specify the same CDR3. V is TRBV10-3 and J is TRBJ2-5; no clear D. V shed 4 bases and J shed 3 bases, with 6 bases lying between them. CDR1 and CDR2 (germline): ENHRY, SYGVKD. The CDR3 is 12 amino acids. The DNA of the CDR3 is TGTGCCATCAGTGGGGCCGAAGAGACCCAGTACTTC. Protein product: CAISGAEETQYF.

This clone appeared a few times. At the DNA level, this CDR3 is encoded by other sequences in the same sample as well. This chain links TRBV6-5 with TRBJ1-1; D unclear. There are 14 residues in the CDR3. Germline V gives CDR1 MNHEY, CDR2 SVGAGI. With 0 bases removed from V and 0 bases from J, the gap between germline ends came to 5 bases. DNA for the CDR3: TGTGCCAGCAGTTACTCGGGGATGAACACTGAAGCTTTCTTT. Translating it yields CASSYSGMNTEAFF.